Here is one T cell receptor (beta chain) with its context. Its antigen specificity is not known. No base quality information exists; no much larger clone differs at one position. This sample stems from a study of blood T cell repertoires in COVID-19 (TCRdb year 2020). In the study overall: The collaborator samples originated in the United States, Italy and Spain and spanned the acute and convalescent phases of COVID-19. Where available, HLA class I and class II types were taken from metadata supplied by the sample provider and were not determined by assay-based typing. Deeply sampled blood TCRbeta repertoires from subjects exposed to, actively infected with, or recovered from COVID-19 were included in the dataset. Samples came from the ongoing ImmuneRACE study (first 160 participants) plus 1,254 subjects from 6 global collaborators. The sample metadata nearly always contained a de-identified subject ID, COVID-19 status, age in years and sex. The prospective study material was composed of cDNA or gDNA derived from T cells, B-cell-depleted T cells, or PBMCs. The repertoires were released in a freely available public database intended as a resource for research on the immune response to SARS-CoV-2.

What the work shows at the level of the full study, not this receptor alone: Clinical and demographic metadata were provided uncurated, with the amount varying by source and participant.

The CDR3 has 11 amino acids, counting the end cysteine and phenylalanine. CDR3 DNA is the only sequence kept; it has 33 bases, read in frame from the first base. CDR1 and CDR2 are read off the germline V gene (reference sequence) as LGHDT and YNNKEL. Cut back by 3 bases and 8 bases, the V and J ends lie 4 bases apart. Enrolling through a virtual design, the prospective study's participants ranged in age from about 18 to 89 years and lived across about two dozen United States geographic areas. Cohort assignment in the prospective study relied on participant-reported clinical history from a screening survey and a study questionnaire. ImmuneRACE Cohort 3 recovered participants were defined by two consecutive negative NP/OP PCR tests, healthcare professional clearance, or symptom resolution. Each participant in the prospective study had whole blood, serum and a nasopharyngeal or oropharyngeal swab collected by mobile phlebotomists. Prospective study participants could optionally give additional blood draws and questionnaires over an approximately 2-month period. Before DNA extraction, blood samples from the prospective study were shipped at room temperature or frozen.

The immunoSEQ Assay, a bias-controlled multiplex PCR, was used to amplify TCRbeta CDR3 regions from genomic DNA. The published analysis was carried out like this. Within the assay, amplification of reference gene primers was used to estimate how many nucleated cells each sample contained. To quantify the absolute abundance of each unique TCRbeta CDR3 rearrangement, sequence reads were collapsed and filtered. Productive Simpson clonality was computed per sample as the square root of Simpson's diversity index over productive rearrangements. As stored in TCRdb, this immuneACCESS dataset retains in-frame rearrangements with V and J assigned. A fraction of the clones does not appear; measured against another copy, unresolved V genes explain less than half of the discrepancy, and the remainder lacks a known reason. D and trimming come from the DNA, and the V and J calls and clone size come from that table. The sample has around 200,000 clones on record, approximately 89% of them singletons. The top ten hold approximately 0.8% of the sample.

Sequences were obtained from PBMCs or T cells enriched from blood (not recorded which). In this chain, TRBV3-1 (or the pseudogene TRBV3-2) is recombined with TRBJ2-2, with the D gene uncertain. This receptor was identified in a woman aged 18-29 years who had recovered from COVID-19. At the DNA level, the sequence is TGTGCCAGCAGCCAGGCTGGGGAGCTGTTTTTT. Translated, this is CASSQAGELFF.